These 11 T cell receptor beta chains originate from one sample sequenced in a study of T cell responses to AZD1222 COVID-19 vaccine. Produced via immunoSEQ multiplex PCR; TCRdb's table is partial and in-frame only. The data hold about 130,000 clones, with about 94% observed a single time. Sequenced here: peripheral blood, sampled on day 0 of AZD1222 vaccination. Every receptor here comes from an adult in good health.

The chain links TRBV4-3 to TRBJ1-2, with 10 bases that match TRBD1. The germline CDR1 and CDR2 sequences are LGHNA and YSLEER. The CDR3 extends over 19 amino acids. The ends lost 3 bases at V and 5 bases at J; junction bases unmatched: 18. The CDR3 DNA follows: TGCGCCAGCAGCCAGAATTCCGGACAGGGGGTAAAAAGACGGTATGGCTACACCTTC. It translates to CASSQNSGQGVKRRYGYTF.

CDR3 coding DNA: TGTGCCAGTAACGGCCAGGGGTCAACTAATGAAAAACTGTTTTTT. Translated: CASNGQGSTNEKLFF. The chain is built from TRBV19 and TRBJ1-4, with a tentative D call TRBD1 (6 bases). Germline CDR1 reads LNHDA; CDR2 reads SQIVND (reference sequence). The length of the CDR3 is 15 residues. V gave up 7 bases and J gave up 0 bases, with 12 bases separating them.

The chain links TRBV7-2 to TRBJ1-2; D remains ambiguous. V gave up 1 base and J gave up 1 base, with 13 bases separating them. The CDR3 covers 16 residues. CDR1 is SGHTA and CDR2 is FQGNSA in the germline V gene. The CDR3 region has the DNA TGTGCCAGCAGCTTAGGGACCCTCAAAAATAACTATGGCTACACCTTC. Its translation is CASSLGTLKNNYGYTF.

This chain links TRBV7-2 with TRBJ2-1, with D tentatively TRBD2 (8 bases). V lost 2 bases and J lost 0, with 17 bases in between. Per germline, CDR1 SGHTA and CDR2 FQGNSA. This CDR3 contains 18 residues. The CDR3 sequence is CASSLRSGRDSSYNEQFF. In DNA form, the CDR3 reads TGTGCCAGCAGCTTAAGGTCCGGGAGGGACAGCTCCTACAATGAGCAGTTCTTC.

This clone appeared once. This rearrangement joins TRBV5-1 to TRBJ1-2; 10 bases agree with TRBD1. There are 13 residues in the CDR3. V shed 4 bases and J 13 bases; nucleotides not matched to a gene: 10. Per germline, CDR1 SGHRS and CDR2 YFSETQ. This chain's CDR3 is CASSSPGQGKCTF. Written as DNA, the CDR3 is TGCGCCAGCAGCAGTCCGGGACAGGGGAAGTGCACCTTC. Full variable domain (rest looked up from reference TRBV5-1 and TRBJ1-2): KAGVTQTPRYLIKTRGQQVTLSCSPISGHRSVSWYQQTPGQGLQFLFEYFSETQRNKGNFPGRFSGRQFSNSRSEMNVSTLELGDSALYLCASSSPGQGKCTFGSGTRLTVV.

This chain joins TRBV9 and TRBJ2-3, with D possibly matching TRBD2 (6 bases). Germline V gives CDR1 SGDLS, CDR2 YYNGEE. The V and J ends lost 4 bases and 9 bases respectively, with 9 bases between them. The CDR3 has 11 amino acids. CDR3 sequence reads: CASSRRATQYF. CDR3 nucleotides: TGTGCCAGCAGCCGGAGGGCAACGCAGTATTTT.

The V gene is TRBV18, the J gene TRBJ1-3, with D unresolved. The V end lost 6 bases, the J end lost 0 bases, and 9 bases lay between the germline ends. The CDR3 is made up of 14 amino acids. Per germline, CDR1 KGHSH and CDR2 LQKENI. CDR3 protein: CASSWTDSGNTIYF. The CDR3 DNA follows: TGTGCCAGCTCGTGGACGGACTCTGGAAACACCATATATTTT.

The chain combines TRBV6-5 with TRBJ1-1; D is possibly TRBD1 (5 bases). The ends were cut back, 2 bases at V and 5 bases at J, with 12 bases in the middle. The CDR3 is 14 amino acids. Germline V gives CDR1 MNHEY, CDR2 SVGAGI. The DNA for the CDR3 is TGTGCCAGCAGTTACCTTGGTAGGGGAACTGAAGCTTTCTTT. Translation: CASSYLGRGTEAFF.

The V gene is TRBV4-3, the J gene TRBJ2-5; D gene unclear. Trimming shortened V by 0 bases and J by 4 bases, and 6 bases separated the two germline ends. This CDR3 is built from 13 residues. CDR1 is LGHNA and CDR2 is YSLEER in the germline V gene. For the CDR3, the DNA is TGCGCCAGCAGCCAAGATTTTCGAGAGACCCAGTACTTC. Translation gives CASSQDFRETQYF.

The chain carries TRBV6-5 and TRBJ1-1; D is undetermined. V shed 4 bases and J shed 5 bases, with 20 bases lying between them. The CDR3 is 16 amino acids. In germline, CDR1 is MNHEY, CDR2 SVGAGI. The CDR3: CASSFIRTQMVTEAFF. In DNA, the CDR3 is TGTGCCAGCAGTTTTATCCGAACTCAGATGGTGACTGAAGCTTTCTTT.

V gene TRBV7-9 combines with J gene TRBJ2-3; D may be TRBD1 (7 bases). V lost 6 bases, J lost 2 bases, and 18 bases lay in between. The CDR3 covers 16 residues. The germline gives CDR1 SEHNR, CDR2 FQNEAQ (reference sequence). CDR3 DNA sequence: TGTGCCAGCAGGGGCTGGCAGGGGGGCCACACAGATACGCAGTATTTT. As protein: CASRGWQGGHTDTQYF.